The 26 T cell receptor beta chains below come from one sample, sequenced in a study of OX40 agonist ivuxolimab in advanced cancers. Produced via immunoSEQ multiplex PCR; TCRdb's table is partial and in-frame only. The repertoire holds some 19,000 clones, with 85% to 90% as singletons. Sequences were derived from CD4+ or CD8+ T cells sorted from blood, sampled in a trial of the OX40 agonist ivuxolimab. The receptor source for this set is an adult with an advanced solid tumor such as melanoma, head and neck, liver or kidney cancer.

This chain connects TRBV5-4 to TRBJ2-3; D is unclear. The ends were cut back, 1 base at V and 4 bases at J, with 10 bases in the middle. This CDR3 region has 14 residues. Germline V lookup: CDR1 SGHNT, CDR2 YYREEE (reference sequence). CDR3 in amino acids: CASSLSWSSDTQYF. As DNA, the CDR3 is TGTGCCAGCAGCTTGAGCTGGAGCTCAGATACGCAGTATTTT.

The chain's CDR3 is CATVFGNTIYF. CDR3 sequence (DNA): TGTGCCACGGTCTTTGGAAACACCATATATTTT. The V and J genes are TRBV25-1 and TRBJ1-3, with D uncertain. The CDR3 contains 11 residues. CDR1 MGHDK and CDR2 SYGVNS come from the germline V gene. Trimming removed 10 bases at V and 3 bases at J, with 7 bases between.

This clone is deemed medium-sized. The chain carries TRBV4-1 and TRBJ2-7; 8 bases fit TRBD2. Germline CDR1 is MGHRA and CDR2 is YSYEKL. V gave up 0 bases and J gave up 5 bases; unmatched junction bases: 9. CDR3 length: 16 amino acids. In DNA form, the CDR3 reads TGCGCCAGCAGCCAAGATCCCCGGGGGGGGTCAGACGAGCAGTACTTC. Translating gives CASSQDPRGGSDEQYF.

This clone appeared a few times. The chain links TRBV6-5 to TRBJ1-1, with TRBD1 as a possible D gene (6 bases). Germline V gene sequence: CDR1 MNHEY, CDR2 SVGAGI. The V and J ends lost 0 bases and 4 bases respectively, with 6 bases between them. The CDR3 runs to 13 residues. The CDR3 DNA is TGTGCCAGCAGTTACTCAGGGGGCACTGAAGCTTTCTTT. Translation: CASSYSGGTEAFF.

The chain joins TRBV19 to TRBJ1-5; 9 bases agree with TRBD1. The germline gives CDR1 LNHDA, CDR2 SQIVND (reference sequence). There are 15 residues in the CDR3. The trim removed 10 bases at V and 3 bases at J, leaving 10 bases unmatched. CDR3 residues: CATHPGQGFNQPQHF. The CDR3 DNA reads TGTGCCACCCACCCAGGACAGGGGTTCAATCAGCCCCAGCATTTT.

This chain connects TRBV9 to TRBJ2-7; D ambiguous. V shed 2 bases and J shed 0 bases, with 12 bases lying between them. This CDR3 contains 15 residues. Germline assignment: CDR1 SGDLS and CDR2 YYNGEE. The CDR3 is CASSVAGGSSYEQYF. CDR3 DNA: TGTGCCAGCAGCGTCGCAGGCGGTAGCTCCTACGAGCAGTACTTC.

This rearrangement joins TRBV7-3 to TRBJ2-3; 11 bases agree with TRBD2. CDR3 length equals 16 residues. The germline V gene has CDR1 SGHTA and CDR2 FQGTGA. Germline trimming cut 2 bases from V and 4 bases from J; bases unmatched to any gene: 5. As DNA, the CDR3 is TGTGCCAGCAGCTTAGAGGGACTAGCGGAATCAGATACGCAGTATTTT. Its protein product is CASSLEGLAESDTQYF. Complete variable domain (other parts from reference TRBV7-3 and TRBJ2-3): GAGVSQTPSNKVTEKGKYVELRCDPISGHTALYWYRQSLGQGPEFLIYFQGTGAADDSGLPNDRFFAVRPEGSVSTLKIQRTERGDSAVYLCASSLEGLAESDTQYFGPGTRLTVL.

Here the CDR3 reads CASTGGPGEQFF. The CDR3, as DNA: TGTGCCAGCACTGGAGGGCCTGGTGAGCAGTTCTTC. The chain couples TRBV6-6 to TRBJ2-1, with D tentatively TRBD2 (6 bases). V lost 7 bases and J 9 bases, leaving 13 bases between the germline ends. In germline, CDR1 is MNHNY, CDR2 SVGAGI (reference sequence). CDR3 length: 12 residues.

This chain uses TRBV27 with TRBJ2-7; no reliable D call. Germline CDR1 reads MNHEY; CDR2 reads SMNVEV (reference sequence). V was pared by 5 bases and J by 2 bases, with 16 bases between. The CDR3 is 15 residues long. The CDR3 spells CASSLRALGPYEQYF. In nucleotides, the CDR3 is TGTGCCAGCAGTCTCCGGGCCCTAGGCCCCTACGAGCAGTACTTC.

By proportion, this clone is medium-sized. The chain recombines TRBV7-3 with TRBJ1-2, with D possibly being TRBD1 (6 bases). The CDR3 length is 15 residues. Looked up from germline, CDR1 is SGHTA and CDR2 is FQGTGA. V was trimmed by 5 bases and J by 5 bases, leaving 18 bases between them. CDR3 nucleotide sequence: TGTGCCAGCAGCCCGACAGGTGGGGGGCTATATGGCTACACCTTC. It specifies CASSPTGGGLYGYTF.

The chain carries TRBV27 and TRBJ1-5, with D hard to call. Germline V lookup: CDR1 MNHEY, CDR2 SMNVEV (reference sequence). The CDR3 runs 15 residues. V lost 2 bases and J 3 bases, leaving 11 bases between the germline ends. The CDR3 nucleotides are TGTGCCAGCAGTTTAGATTCCAGACCCAATCAGCCCCAGCATTTT. It translates to CASSLDSRPNQPQHF.

This clone was seen a single time. The chain recombines TRBV28 with TRBJ2-1, with 7 bases lining up with TRBD1. Trimming removed 7 bases from V and 9 bases from J; junction bases left unmatched: 12. The CDR3 has 14 amino acids. Germline CDR1 and CDR2: MDHEN and SYDVKM. The CDR3 DNA sequence: TGTGCCAGCAAACCCCCCACAGGGGCTAGTGAGCAGTTCTTC. It yields the protein CASKPPTGASEQFF.

A single count supports this clone. V usage is TRBV4-2 and J usage is TRBJ1-1, with D possibly TRBD1 on 5 matching bases. V was trimmed by 3 bases and J by 7 bases, leaving 12 bases between them. This CDR3 spans 13 amino acids. Germline V CDR1 and CDR2: LGHNA, YNFKEQ. The CDR3 spells CASSQGGTGEAFF. Here the CDR3 DNA reads TGTGCCAGCAGCCAGGGGGGTACCGGTGAAGCTTTCTTT.

The gene calls are TRBV9 and TRBJ1-2; TRBD1 is a possible D gene (6 bases). This CDR3 has 19 residues. Germline-derived CDR1 and CDR2 are SGDLS and YYNGEE. The germline V and J ends were trimmed by 0 bases and 0 bases, with 21 bases remaining between them. The CDR3 region is CASSVARGQEALANYGYTF. As DNA, the CDR3 is TGTGCCAGCAGCGTAGCTCGGGGGCAGGAGGCACTTGCTAACTATGGCTACACCTTC.

This clone has a handful of counts. The V call is TRBV28, the J call TRBJ1-3, with a tentative D call TRBD1 (5 bases). CDR1 is MDHEN, CDR2 SYDVKM, per germline. This CDR3 has 13 residues. V lost 8 bases to trimming and J lost 3 bases, with 11 bases between them. The CDR3 nucleotides are TGTGCCAGCCGTACAGGAGGTGGAAACACCATATATTTT. As protein: CASRTGGGNTIYF.

This chain links TRBV28 with TRBJ2-7; D uncertain. The CDR3 is 14 amino acids. Trimming took off 2 bases at V and 1 base at J, with 9 bases between the two ends. Germline V gene sequence: CDR1 MDHEN, CDR2 SYDVKM. CDR3 nucleotide sequence: TGTGCCAGCAGTTTAATGGCGGCTTCCTACGAGCAGTACTTC. This sequence encodes CASSLMAASYEQYF.

The gene calls are TRBV4-1 and TRBJ2-5; no clear D gene. The V end was cut by 1 base, the J end by 2 bases, with 8 bases between. The CDR3 has 14 amino acids. Germline CDR1 is MGHRA and CDR2 is YSYEKL. The CDR3 bases are TGCGCCAGCAGCCAAGCGTTTAGGCAAGAGACCCAGTACTTC. Amino acids: CASSQAFRQETQYF.

J is TRBJ1-5 and V is TRBV6-4, with 10 nucleotides matching TRBD1. V lost 4 bases to trimming and J lost 0 bases; unmatched junction nucleotides: 9. This CDR3 region has 18 residues. Per germline, CDR1 MRHNA and CDR2 SNTAGT. This chain's CDR3 is CASSAGGQGYYSNQPQHF. CDR3 coding DNA: TGTGCCAGCAGTGCGGGGGGACAGGGGTACTATAGCAATCAGCCCCAGCATTTT.

V and J are TRBV19 and TRBJ2-7; 8 positions agree with TRBD1. J was trimmed by 2 bases and V by 5 bases; bases with no gene match: 8. CDR3 size: 15 residues. Germline-derived CDR1 and CDR2 are LNHDA and SQIVND (reference sequence). CDR3 coding DNA: TGTGCCAGTAGTTACCGGGACAGGCCACCCTACGAGCAGTACTTC. As protein: CASSYRDRPPYEQYF.

The chain is built from TRBV7-3 and TRBJ2-1; unclear D gene. The CDR3 covers 12 residues. In germline, CDR1 is SGHTA, CDR2 FQGTGA. V lost 4 bases to trimming and J lost 5 bases, with 6 bases between them. The CDR3 reads CASSSTHNEQFF. The CDR3 DNA reads TGTGCCAGCAGCTCCACTCACAATGAGCAGTTCTTC.

Relative to its sample, this clone is medium-sized. V gene TRBV6-1 combines with J gene TRBJ2-7, with 7 bases lining up with TRBD1. Germline CDR1 and CDR2: MNHNS and SASEGT. The CDR3 totals 13 residues. Trimming cost V 5 bases and J 3 bases; bases outside gene matches: 4. CDR3 amino acids: CASSSGTVYEQYF. CDR3 bases: TGTGCCAGCAGTTCCGGGACAGTCTACGAGCAGTACTTC.

The V and J genes are TRBV6-1 and TRBJ1-4; 9 positions match TRBD1. J gave up 10 bases and V 7 bases, and 10 bases lay outside the gene matches. The CDR3 contains 14 residues. The germline V gene encodes CDR1 MNHNS and CDR2 SASEGT. The CDR3 sequence: CASIPGQGGGKLFF. The CDR3, as DNA: TGTGCCAGCATTCCGGGACAGGGCGGAGGAAAACTGTTTTTT.

About this clone: At one boundary the junction diverges from the germline segment, which might be a read error. This chain joins TRBV28 and TRBJ1-1, with no clear D. In germline, CDR1 is MDHEN, CDR2 SYDVKM. The CDR3 is made up of 14 amino acids. This CDR3 is CASSNRELNTEAFF. In DNA form, the CDR3 reads TGTGCCAGCAGTAACCGGGAATTGAACACTGAAGCCTTCTTT.

The chain uses TRBV28 and TRBJ1-5, with a tentative D call TRBD1 (6 bases). With 3 bases removed from V and 5 bases from J, the gap between germline ends came to 17 bases. Germline CDR1 MDHEN, CDR2 SYDVKM. The CDR3 is made up of 16 amino acids. The CDR3 loop reads CASSFEYRVVDQPQHF. The CDR3 region has the DNA TGTGCCAGCAGTTTTGAGTACAGGGTCGTGGATCAGCCCCAGCATTTT.

The chain has TRBV28 and TRBJ1-5, with 8 bases fitting TRBD1. This CDR3 has 18 residues. In germline, CDR1 is MDHEN, CDR2 SYDVKM. The V gene end was trimmed by 7 bases and the J gene end by 3 bases; junction bases not matched to a gene: 17. Here the CDR3 reads CASKDRVFFVLLNQPQHF. The CDR3 DNA follows: TGTGCCAGCAAGGACAGGGTCTTTTTTGTACTCCTCAATCAGCCCCAGCATTTT.

In regard to this clone: A clone one base away is much larger, so this may be a read error. Other DNA sequences of this sample code for an identical CDR3. The chain is built from TRBV30 and TRBJ2-7; D is perhaps TRBD1 or TRBD2 (5 bases each). V lost 5 bases and J lost 1, with 9 bases in between. CDR1 and CDR2 from the germline V gene are GTSNPN and SVGIG (reference sequence). The CDR3 is 12 residues long. The CDR3 loop is CAWGTASYEQYF. The CDR3 region has the DNA TGTGCCTGGGGGACGGCGTCCTACGAGCAGTACTTC.